The 15 T cell receptor beta chains below were found in one sample sequenced in a study of blood T cell repertoires in COVID-19 (dated by TCRdb to about 2020). The library was generated by the immunoSEQ multiplex PCR assay. Not all clones reach the TCRdb copy of this immuneACCESS table, which keeps in-frame sequences only. Checked studies attribute under half of the gap to unresolved V genes and leave the rest unexplained. The sample table lists 60,000 to 80,000 clones, more than 85% of them with a count of one. The top ten clones comprise roughly 0.58% of the sample. Sample: peripheral blood. The receptors were gathered from a man aged 60-69 years with acute or convalescent COVID-19.

The V gene is TRBV6-2 or TRBV6-3, the J gene TRBJ1-2; D ambiguous. Germline V gives CDR1 MNHEY, CDR2 SVGEGT. Trimming cost V 5 bases and J 1 base, with 8 bases left between them. The CDR3 is 13 residues long. CDR3 DNA: TGTGCCAGCAGTCCCGGTCTTAACTATGGCTACACCTTC. Translated: CASSPGLNYGYTF.

V usage is TRBV9 and J usage is TRBJ1-4; no firm D call. This CDR3 spans 14 amino acids. Germline CDR1 and CDR2: SGDLS and YYNGEE. Between the trimmed V and J ends, which lost 5 bases and 0 bases, there was a span of 8 bases. The CDR3 DNA is TGTGCCAGCAGTCAGGCGCCAACTAATGAAAAACTGTTTTTT. This translates into CASSQAPTNEKLFF.

The rearrangement uses TRBV20-1 and TRBJ2-7; maybe TRBD1 (5 bases). Trimming took 3 bases from V and 1 from J, leaving 13 bases between them. Germline values: CDR1 DFQATT, CDR2 SNEGSKA (reference sequence). The length of the CDR3 is 14 residues. This CDR3 is CSASLVQGSYEQYF. The CDR3 region has the DNA TGCAGTGCTAGTCTGGTGCAGGGATCCTACGAGCAGTACTTC.

This clone showed up just once. CDR3 region: CASSGTGEPFYSNQPQHF. In nucleotides, the CDR3 is TGCGCCAGCAGTGGGACAGGGGAACCCTTCTATAGCAATCAGCCCCAGCATTTT. The rearrangement joins TRBV10-2 to TRBJ1-5, with TRBD1 matching 9 bases. CDR1 is WSHSY, CDR2 SAAADI, per germline. V was pared by 4 bases and J by 0 bases, with 10 bases of the junction left unmatched. The CDR3 runs to 18 residues.

J is TRBJ1-1 and V is TRBV5-6; D not certain. This CDR3 comprises 12 residues. From germline, CDR1 is SGHDT and CDR2 YYEEEE. Deletions cut 1 base from V and 8 bases from J, with 9 bases between. The CDR3 reads CASSLRQKEAFF. In DNA, the CDR3 is TGTGCCAGCAGCTTGAGACAAAAGGAAGCTTTCTTT. The full variable domain, with the rest looked up from reference TRBV5-6 and TRBJ1-1, is DAGVTQSPTHLIKTRGQQVTLRCSPKSGHDTVSWYQQALGQGPQFIFQYYEEEERQRGNFPDRFSGHQFPNYSSELNVNALLLGDSALYLCASSLRQKEAFFGQGTRLTVV.

This sequence joins TRBV5-1 and TRBJ1-1; a possible D gene is TRBD1 (5 bases). The CDR3 sequence is 12 residues long. In germline, CDR1 is SGHRS, CDR2 YFSETQ. V was trimmed by 4 bases and J by 11 bases, leaving 15 bases between them. CDR3 region: CASSPLGRVAFF. The CDR3 nucleotides read TGCGCCAGCAGCCCCTTGGGCAGGGTCGCTTTCTTT. Drawing the rest from reference TRBV5-1 and TRBJ1-1, the complete variable domain is KAGVTQTPRYLIKTRGQQVTLSCSPISGHRSVSWYQQTPGQGLQFLFEYFSETQRNKGNFPGRFSGRQFSNSRSEMNVSTLELGDSALYLCASSPLGRVAFFGQGTRLTVV.

CDR3 amino acids: CATSEGTEETQYF. CDR3 nucleotide sequence: TGTGCCACCAGTGAAGGGACAGAAGAGACCCAGTACTTC. V is TRBV24-1 and J is TRBJ2-5; the match to TRBD1 covers 7 bases. V was pared by 4 bases and J by 3 bases, with 1 base of the junction left unmatched. Per germline, CDR1 KGHDR and CDR2 SFDVKD. The CDR3 is 13 residues long.

CDR3 protein: CASSSIQGSYEQYF. In nucleotides, the CDR3 is TGTGCCAGCAGCTCCATACAGGGCTCCTACGAGCAGTACTTC. The V call is TRBV11-2, the J call TRBJ2-7, with D possibly matching TRBD1 (6 bases). Deletions cut 4 bases from V and 0 bases from J, with 10 bases between. The CDR3 sequence is 14 residues long. Looked up from germline, CDR1 is SGHAT and CDR2 is FQNNGV.

The J gene is TRBJ2-2, the V gene TRBV9; 10 positions agree with TRBD2. In germline, CDR1 is SGDLS, CDR2 YYNGEE. The CDR3 is 16 residues long. V was clipped by 0 bases and J by 6 bases; unmatched bases: 5. The CDR3 reads CASSVGSGRASGELFF. CDR3 DNA sequence: TGTGCCAGCAGCGTAGGGAGCGGGAGGGCCTCCGGGGAGCTGTTTTTT.

This chain joins TRBV2 and TRBJ2-7; 7 nucleotides match TRBD2. Losses at the gene ends were 5 bases for V and 4 bases for J; bases not matched to a gene: 8. CDR3 length equals 14 residues. Germline-derived CDR1 and CDR2 are SNHLY and FYNNEI. The CDR3 reads CASSLSSGSYEQYF. CDR3 coding DNA: TGTGCCAGCAGTCTGTCTAGCGGATCATACGAGCAGTACTTC.

V and J are TRBV5-4 and TRBJ2-1; D might be TRBD2 (5 bases). V was trimmed by 1 base and J by 3 bases, leaving 11 bases between them. The CDR3 is made up of 15 amino acids. Germline loops: CDR1 SGHNT, CDR2 YYREEE (reference sequence). The DNA for the CDR3 is TGTGCCAGCAGCTTGACCGGGATTTTCTACAATGAGCAGTTCTTC. It encodes CASSLTGIFYNEQFF.

The chain carries TRBV7-3 and TRBJ1-6, with a possible D match to TRBD1 (5 bases). CDR1 SGHTA and CDR2 FQGTGA come from the germline V gene. CDR3 size: 15 residues. Trimming shortened V by 2 bases and J by 7 bases, and 12 bases separated the two germline ends. The CDR3: CASSLGTPTNSPLHF. The CDR3 nucleotides read TGTGCCAGCAGCTTAGGGACTCCGACAAATTCACCCCTCCACTTT.

J is TRBJ1-3 and V is TRBV4-1; 9 nucleotides line up with TRBD1. The CDR3 contains 15 residues. V shed 1 base and J 2 bases; nucleotides not matched to a gene: 0. From germline, CDR1 is MGHRA and CDR2 YSYEKL. CDR3 protein: CASSQGDRAGNTIYF. Written as DNA, the CDR3 is TGCGCCAGCAGCCAAGGGGACAGGGCTGGAAACACCATATATTTT.

The genes are TRBV11-2 and TRBJ2-3; 13 positions match TRBD2. CDR1 and CDR2 from the germline V gene are SGHAT and FQNNGV. The CDR3 contains 16 residues. V lost 5 bases, J lost 3 bases, and 5 bases stayed unmatched. The CDR3 nucleotides read TGTGCCAGCAGCCTATCGGGACTAGCGGGAACAGATACGCAGTATTTT. It translates to CASSLSGLAGTDTQYF.

The J gene is TRBJ2-6, the V gene TRBV5-4, with D hard to call. CDR3 size: 14 residues. Deletions cut 1 base from V and 0 bases from J, with 2 bases between. Germline V CDR1 and CDR2: SGHNT, YYREEE (reference sequence). The DNA of the CDR3 is TGTGCCAGCAGCTTGCTCTCTGGGGCCAACGTCCTGACTTTC. Encoded protein: CASSLLSGANVLTF.